The clone carrying this T cell receptor (beta chain) came up a few times. The TCRbeta library was prepared with unique molecular identifiers. TCRdb recomputed calls from the PCR reads with MiXCR, one row per CDR3 protein. This sample has over 550,000 distinct CDR3 sequences, with roughly 10% found just once. The data stem from a study of T-cell reconstitution after alpha-beta-depleted transplantation in children. The clonotype comes from a human donor who donated a stem cell graft to a child with acute myeloid leukemia. The material was PBMCs from the stem cell graft donor, obtained from the stem cell graft.

The CDR3 nucleotides are TGCAGCGCTGGGACTAGCGGGACCTACAATGAGCAGTTCTTC. It translates to CSAGTSGTYNEQFF. The V and J genes are TRBV29-1 and TRBJ2-1; 13 nucleotides line up with TRBD2. The V gene's germline CDR1 is SQVTM and CDR2 ANQGSEA. The trim removed 7 bases at V and 2 bases at J, leaving 2 bases unmatched. The CDR3 is 14 amino acids.